The source of this TCR beta chain is a study of shared clonotypes between healthy human individuals. Study-level results: Generally, estimated richness proved larger in naive subsets than it did in memory subsets.

Germline CDR1 and CDR2: SNHLY and FYNNEI. The length of the CDR3 is 12 residues. V shed 5 bases, J shed 11 bases, and the junction held 6 bases outside the gene matches. About this clone itself: The antigen is undetermined.

Assay: immunoSEQ multiplex PCR; the TCRdb copy retains only in-frame clones and omits some. The table has about 1 million clones, 75% seen once; the top ten hold around 1.5%. The rearrangement uses TRBV2 and TRBJ2-5, with TRBD1 matching 9 bases. The sequenced sample consisted of memory CD4+ T cells sorted from blood. Subset specified: CD45RA-negative fraction. The sequence was collected from a man aged 18 to 30 in good health. The DNA for the CDR3 is TGTGCCAGCAGTACGACAGGGGGACAGCAGTACTTC. It encodes CASSTTGGQQYF.